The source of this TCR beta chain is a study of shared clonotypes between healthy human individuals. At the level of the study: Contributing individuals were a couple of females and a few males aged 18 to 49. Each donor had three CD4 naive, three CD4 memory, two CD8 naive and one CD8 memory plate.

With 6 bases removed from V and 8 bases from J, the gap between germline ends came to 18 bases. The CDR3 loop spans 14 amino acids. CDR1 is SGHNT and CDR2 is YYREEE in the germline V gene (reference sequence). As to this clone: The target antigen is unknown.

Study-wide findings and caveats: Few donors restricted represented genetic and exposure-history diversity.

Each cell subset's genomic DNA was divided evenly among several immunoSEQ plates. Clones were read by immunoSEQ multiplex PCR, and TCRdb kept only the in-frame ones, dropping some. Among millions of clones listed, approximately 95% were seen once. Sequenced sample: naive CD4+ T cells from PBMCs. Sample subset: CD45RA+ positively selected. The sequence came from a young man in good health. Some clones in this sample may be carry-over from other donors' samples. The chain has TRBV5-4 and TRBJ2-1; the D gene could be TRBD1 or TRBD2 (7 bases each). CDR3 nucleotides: TGTGCCAGCAACAAAGCGGGACAGATCGATGAGCAGTTCTTC. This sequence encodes CASNKAGQIDEQFF.